The 19 T cell receptor beta chains presented below share a single source sample, sequenced in a study of regulatory T cells in long-lasting Graves disease. Sample time point: persistent/refractory GD, antithyroid drugs over 5 years with positive TRAb. RNA extracted from PBMCs served as the sequencing template. HTBI primers from iRepertoire and Arm-PCR of CDR3 regions yielded the TCR beta libraries. MiXCR, applied by TCRdb to the multiplex PCR reads, yields one record per CDR3 protein. This table has roughly 500,000 distinct CDR3 sequences, about a fifth appearing once. This sample comprised peripheral blood mononuclear cells (PBMCs), obtained when the disease was refractory, from a patient treated with antithyroid drugs. The source is a female donor with Graves disease.

The chain couples TRBV19 to TRBJ2-1; 8 nucleotides match TRBD2. From germline, CDR1 is LNHDA and CDR2 SQIVND (reference sequence). CDR3 length: 16 amino acids. The J segment lost 6 bases and the V segment lost 1 base, leaving 8 bases of the junction unmatched. CDR3 DNA sequence: TGTGCCAGTAGTATAGCGACGGGACTAGTTTCCAATGAGCAGTTCTTC. Translation: CASSIATGLVSNEQFF.

The rearrangement uses TRBV29-1 and TRBJ1-1, with D unclear. The V end was cut by 6 bases, the J end by 0 bases, with 11 bases between. CDR1 is SQVTM, CDR2 ANQGSEA, per germline. This CDR3 has 13 amino acids. CDR3 DNA sequence: TGCAGCGTAGAAAGCCAACTGAACACTGAAGCTTTCTTT. Its translation is CSVESQLNTEAFF.

This clonotype appeared many times. The chain joins TRBV7-9 to TRBJ1-2; no reliable D call. CDR1 is SEHNR, CDR2 FQNEAQ, per germline (reference sequence). The CDR3 runs 13 residues. Trimming stripped 5 bases from V and 3 bases from J, with 10 bases between. This CDR3 is CASSRGDYYGYTF. DNA for the CDR3: TGTGCCAGCAGCCGAGGAGATTACTATGGCTACACCTTC.

This clonotype was recorded many times. The chain combines TRBV19 with TRBJ1-5; the match to TRBD1 covers 8 bases. Germline values: CDR1 LNHDA, CDR2 SQIVND (reference sequence). Trimming removed 7 bases from V and 4 bases from J; junction bases left unmatched: 12. This CDR3 contains 16 residues. DNA for the CDR3: TGTGCCAGTACCCCGGGGGGGCAGGGGGCAAATCAGCCCCAGCATTTT. This codes for CASTPGGQGANQPQHF.

The chain carries TRBV5-1 and TRBJ1-4; D is unclear. Looked up from germline, CDR1 is SGHRS and CDR2 is YFSETQ. The CDR3 loop spans 15 amino acids. Between the trimmed V and J ends, which lost 3 bases and 0 bases, there was a span of 9 bases. For the CDR3, the DNA is TGCGCCAGCAGCTCCGGGGTTACAACTAATGAAAAACTGTTTTTT. Protein sequence: CASSSGVTTNEKLFF.

There are many counts of this clonotype. The chain is built from TRBV12-3 or TRBV12-4 and TRBJ2-7; 11 bases are a match to TRBD1. V was clipped by 6 bases and J by 4 bases; unmatched bases: 5. The CDR3 extends over 14 amino acids. CDR3 region: CASSPDRGPYEQYF. CDR3 DNA: TGTGCCAGCAGCCCGGACAGGGGGCCGTACGAGCAGTACTTC.

This chain uses TRBV5-1 with TRBJ2-5; D is ambiguous. CDR3 length: 14 residues. Trimming shortened V by 0 bases and J by 4 bases, and 10 bases separated the two germline ends. Germline V lookup: CDR1 SGHRS, CDR2 YFSETQ. The CDR3 region is CASSLVGPTETQYF. The CDR3 DNA follows: TGCGCCAGCAGCTTGGTCGGTCCCACAGAGACCCAGTACTTC.

This clonotype occurred many times. The J gene is TRBJ2-2, the V gene TRBV6-2 or TRBV6-3; D gene unclear. Trimming removed 4 bases at V and 6 bases at J, with 12 bases between. CDR3 length equals 14 residues. CDR1 and CDR2 (germline): MNHEY, SVGEGT. CDR3 sequence: CASSFRPRPGELFF. In nucleotides, the CDR3 is TGTGCCAGCAGTTTCCGACCGAGGCCCGGGGAGCTGTTTTTT.

The chain joins TRBV29-1 to TRBJ1-6, with D uncertain. CDR1 is SQVTM and CDR2 is ANQGSEA in the germline V gene. Trimming left V 7 bases short and J 5 bases short, with 15 bases between. The CDR3 runs to 14 residues. This CDR3 reads CSAAVADNNSPLHF. The CDR3, as DNA: TGCAGCGCCGCGGTGGCAGATAATAATTCACCCCTCCACTTT. The complete variable domain, with remaining parts taken from reference TRBV29-1 and TRBJ1-6, reads SAVISQKPSRDICQRGTSLTIQCQVDSQVTMMFWYRQQPGQSLTLIATANQGSEATYESGFVIDKFPISRPNLTFSTLTVSNMSPEDSSIYLCSAAVADNNSPLHFGNGTRLTVT.

In its sample, this clonotype was seen a few times. The chain recombines TRBV12-3 or TRBV12-4 with TRBJ2-3; D gene unclear. The V gene lost 5 bases and the J gene lost 7 bases, with 4 bases spanning the gap. The CDR3 has 10 amino acids. The CDR3 DNA reads TGTGCCAGCAGTGGTAATACGCAGTATTTT. It translates to CASSGNTQYF.

In its sample, this clonotype was seen many times. The chain joins TRBV28 to TRBJ1-2; TRBD1 matches 11 bases. The V gene's germline CDR1 is MDHEN and CDR2 SYDVKM. The length of the CDR3 is 15 residues. After removal of 1 base from V and 5 bases from J, the junction contained 3 bases not matched to a gene. The CDR3 loop reads CASSLYGQGAYGYTF. CDR3 DNA: TGTGCCAGCAGTTTATATGGACAGGGGGCTTATGGCTACACCTTC.

The V and J genes are TRBV7-9 and TRBJ1-1; TRBD1 is a possible D gene (5 bases). The V end lost 0 bases, the J end lost 8 bases, and 16 bases lay between the germline ends. CDR3 size: 15 residues. Per germline, CDR1 SEHNR and CDR2 FQNEAQ (reference sequence). As DNA, the CDR3 is TGTGCCAGCAGCTTAGCGATTGGGGCCCCACCAGAAGCTTTCTTT. Translating gives CASSLAIGAPPEAFF.

The chain employs TRBV7-9 and TRBJ2-2; 8 bases match TRBD2. With 5 bases clipped from V and 7 bases from J, the junction kept 9 bases outside the gene matches. In germline, CDR1 is SEHNR, CDR2 FQNEAQ (reference sequence). The CDR3 loop spans 15 amino acids. This CDR3 is CASSQGVAGSGELFF. The CDR3 nucleotides are TGTGCCAGCAGCCAAGGGGTAGCGGGGAGCGGGGAGCTGTTTTTT.

This clonotype occurred many times. The chain joins TRBV20-1 to TRBJ2-7; D not resolved. Germline V gene data show CDR1 as DFQATT and CDR2 as SNEGSKA (reference sequence). V lost 1 base and J 12 bases, leaving 13 bases between the germline ends. The CDR3 has 11 amino acids. The CDR3 DNA reads TGCAGTGCTAGAGCTATGGGGAAGGGGTACTTC. This encodes CSARAMGKGYF.

This clonotype has a count of ten or more. J is TRBJ2-5 and V is TRBV20-1, with D uncertain. The CDR3 has 12 residues. Trimming cost V 4 bases and J 2 bases, with 8 bases left between them. CDR1 is DFQATT and CDR2 is SNEGSKA in the germline V gene (reference sequence). CDR3 residues: CSATTIQETQYF. CDR3 nucleotide sequence: TGCAGTGCTACGACCATACAAGAGACCCAGTACTTC.

In this sample, this clonotype turned up many times. V gene TRBV28 combines with J gene TRBJ1-4; TRBD1 is a possible D gene (5 bases). With 4 bases removed from V and 8 bases from J, the gap between germline ends came to 14 bases. This CDR3 region has 14 residues. Germline values: CDR1 MDHEN, CDR2 SYDVKM. The CDR3 DNA sequence: TGTGCCAGCAGTTCACCCGTACGGGGGGAAAAACTGTTTTTT. Residues: CASSSPVRGEKLFF.

The rearrangement links TRBV29-1 to TRBJ1-3; D is uncertain. This CDR3 has 13 residues. The V end was cut by 6 bases, the J end by 1 base, with 10 bases between. From germline, CDR1 is SQVTM and CDR2 ANQGSEA. In DNA, the CDR3 is TGCAGCGTGCCCTCGAGGTCTGGAAACACCATATATTTT. This sequence encodes CSVPSRSGNTIYF.

This clonotype was recorded a few times. The chain combines TRBV11-3 with TRBJ1-4; TRBD1 matches at 10 bases. CDR1 is SGHNT, CDR2 YENEEA, per germline. The CDR3 has 15 amino acids. V shed 4 bases, J shed 8 bases, and the junction held 7 bases outside the gene matches. CDR3 loop: CASSSFGTGEEKLFF. In DNA form, the CDR3 reads TGTGCCAGCAGCTCCTTCGGGACAGGGGAAGAAAAACTGTTTTTT.

The chain joins TRBV5-1 to TRBJ2-5; 9 bases are a match to TRBD1. The CDR3 has 15 residues. The V gene end was trimmed by 3 bases and the J gene end by 0 bases; junction bases not matched to a gene: 3. Germline values: CDR1 SGHRS, CDR2 YFSETQ. The CDR3 reads CASSSGTGYQETQYF. As DNA, the CDR3 is TGCGCCAGCAGCTCCGGGACAGGGTACCAAGAGACCCAGTACTTC. The full variable domain, completed using reference TRBV5-1 and TRBJ2-5, is KAGVTQTPRYLIKTRGQQVTLSCSPISGHRSVSWYQQTPGQGLQFLFEYFSETQRNKGNFPGRFSGRQFSNSRSEMNVSTLELGDSALYLCASSSGTGYQETQYFGPGTRLLVL.